Shown below are 25 T cell receptor beta chains from a single sample sequenced in a study of control samples from healthy donors and cancer patients (dated by TCRdb to 2018 to 2021). Library creation used the immunoSEQ multiplex PCR assay. Held by TCRdb, this immuneACCESS table contains in-frame sequences only and omits some clones. Under half of the omission traces to an unresolved V gene where checked; the cause of the rest is unknown. This sample comprises 90,000 to 130,000 clones, 88% of them detected only once. The ten largest clones capture about 3.7% of the sample. Sequencing was carried out using PBMCs. The receptors stem from a woman in her sixties with lung cancer.

J is TRBJ2-1 and V is TRBV5-1; D is perhaps TRBD1 or TRBD2 (5 bases each). Germline V CDR1 and CDR2: SGHRS, YFSETQ. The V and J ends lost 0 bases and 1 base respectively, with 8 bases between them. The CDR3 runs 15 residues. The CDR3 DNA follows: TGCGCCAGCAGCTTGGTGGGGGAGTCCTACAATGAGCAGTTCTTC. Translated, it gives CASSLVGESYNEQFF. Filled out from reference TRBV5-1 and TRBJ2-1, the complete variable domain reads KAGVTQTPRYLIKTRGQQVTLSCSPISGHRSVSWYQQTPGQGLQFLFEYFSETQRNKGNFPGRFSGRQFSNSRSEMNVSTLELGDSALYLCASSLVGESYNEQFFGPGTRLTVL.

The CDR3 sequence is CATSVGTGGTDTQYF. The CDR3, as DNA: TGTGCCACCAGTGTTGGGACAGGGGGCACAGATACGCAGTATTTT. The rearrangement uses TRBV24-1 and TRBJ2-3, with TRBD1 matching over 10 bases. CDR3 length: 15 amino acids. J was trimmed by 1 base and V by 5 bases; bases with no gene match: 2. Germline CDR1 and CDR2: KGHDR and SFDVKD.

V gene TRBV6-5 combines with J gene TRBJ2-1; TRBD1 matches at 11 bases. The CDR3 loop spans 15 amino acids. The junction had 11 bases not matched to a gene; V was cut back by 7 bases and J by 9 bases. In germline, CDR1 is MNHEY, CDR2 SVGAGI. CDR3 nucleotide sequence: TGTGCCAGCACAAGTTACGGACAGGGGGCAGGTGAGCAGTTCTTC. Translating it yields CASTSYGQGAGEQFF.

This clone showed up just a few times. The chain employs TRBV7-9 and TRBJ1-1; D gene uncertain. Trimming cost V 4 bases and J 8 bases, with 17 bases left between them. The germline V gene has CDR1 SEHNR and CDR2 FQNEAQ (reference sequence). This CDR3 is built from 14 residues. In DNA form, the CDR3 reads TGTGCCAGCAGCTCCCCCGGGCCTCCACCCGAAGCTTTCTTT. This translates into CASSSPGPPPEAFF.

This chain joins TRBV10-3 and TRBJ2-1; TRBD2 agrees at 9 bases. The CDR3 runs 14 residues. The ends lost 6 bases at V and 7 bases at J; junction bases unmatched: 7. Germline CDR1 reads ENHRY; CDR2 reads SYGVKD. Written as DNA, the CDR3 is TGTGCCATCAGGCGGGAGGGATGGATGAATGAGCAGTTCTTC. It translates to CAIRREGWMNEQFF.

This sequence joins TRBV9 and TRBJ2-6; 9 positions match TRBD1. Losses at the gene ends were 6 bases for V and 4 bases for J; bases not matched to a gene: 14. In germline, CDR1 is SGDLS, CDR2 YYNGEE. The CDR3 consists of 18 residues. The CDR3 spells CASTLGRDRVTGANVLTF. CDR3 DNA sequence: TGTGCCAGCACCTTAGGAAGGGACAGGGTGACCGGGGCCAACGTCCTGACTTTC.

The rearrangement links TRBV11-2 to TRBJ1-4; possibly TRBD1 for D (5 bases). The germline V gene encodes CDR1 SGHAT and CDR2 FQNNGV. The V gene lost 1 base and the J gene lost 10 bases, with 10 bases spanning the gap. CDR3 length: 13 amino acids. The CDR3 spells CASSLGMQGKLFF. For the CDR3, the DNA is TGTGCCAGCAGCTTAGGCATGCAGGGAAAACTGTTTTTT.

The V call is TRBV6-2 or TRBV6-3, the J call TRBJ1-1; D is uncertain. The V end was cut by 0 bases, the J end by 1 base, with 12 bases between. Germline lookup yields CDR1 MNHEY and CDR2 SVGEGT. The CDR3 runs 16 residues. The CDR3 bases are TGTGCCAGCAGTTACTCCCCCGGAGTTACGAACACTGAAGCTTTCTTT. This sequence encodes CASSYSPGVTNTEAFF.

The rearrangement uses TRBV15 and TRBJ1-5, with 11 bases fitting TRBD1. CDR1 is LNHNV and CDR2 is YYDKDF in the germline V gene (reference sequence). The CDR3 contains 19 residues. The trim removed 0 bases at V and 2 bases at J, leaving 9 bases unmatched. The CDR3, as DNA: TGTGCCACCAGCAGAGATGACTTTGGACAGGGGGCAGGCAATCAGCCCCAGCATTTT. Translated, it gives CATSRDDFGQGAGNQPQHF.

V and J are TRBV7-2 and TRBJ2-7; 12 nucleotides line up with TRBD1. The CDR3 contains 16 residues. V trimming: 0 bases; J trimming: 4 bases; junction bases outside the gene matches: 4. The V gene's germline CDR1 is SGHTA and CDR2 FQGNSA. The CDR3 spells CASSLAGTGGIYEQYF. CDR3 bases: TGTGCCAGCAGCTTAGCCGGGACAGGGGGCATATACGAGCAGTACTTC. The full variable domain, rest sourced from reference TRBV7-2 and TRBJ2-7, is GAGVSQSPSNKVTEKGKDVELRCDPISGHTALYWYRQSLGQGLEFLIYFQGNSAPDKSGLPSDRFSAERTGGSVSTLTIQRTQQEDSAVYLCASSLAGTGGIYEQYFGPGTRLTVT.

The V and J genes are TRBV6-5 and TRBJ2-5; 7 nucleotides agree with TRBD2. V trimming: 2 bases; J trimming: 4 bases; junction bases outside the gene matches: 1. There are 13 residues in the CDR3. CDR1 MNHEY and CDR2 SVGAGI come from the germline V gene. The CDR3 DNA reads as TGTGCCAGCAGTTACACGGGGGGAGAGACCCAGTACTTC. It specifies CASSYTGGETQYF.

The gene calls are TRBV28 and TRBJ1-1, with 8 bases identical to TRBD1. The CDR3 is 16 amino acids. Trimming took 2 bases from V and 1 from J; bases not matched to a gene: 6. Per germline, CDR1 MDHEN and CDR2 SYDVKM. The CDR3 DNA follows: TGTGCCAGCAGTTTACTACCGGGACAGGAGAACACTGAAGCTTTCTTT. Protein sequence: CASSLLPGQENTEAFF.

The J gene is TRBJ1-4, the V gene TRBV18, with D tentatively TRBD1 (6 bases). Per the germline V gene, CDR1 is KGHSH and CDR2 is LQKENI. The CDR3 covers 17 residues. V dropped 2 bases and J dropped 8 bases, with 21 bases sitting between them. In DNA form, the CDR3 reads TGTGCCAGCTCACCAAGCAGTATAACAGGGTCTGCGGAAAAACTGTTTTTT. The encoded protein is CASSPSSITGSAEKLFF. Looking up the rest from reference TRBV18 and TRBJ1-4 gives the full variable domain: NAGVMQNPRHLVRRRGQEARLRCSPMKGHSHVYWYRQLPEEGLKFMVYLQKENIIDESGMPKERFSAEFPKEGPSILRIQQVVRGDSAAYFCASSPSSITGSAEKLFFGSGTQLSVL.

The rearrangement uses TRBV2 and TRBJ2-5, with a weak D call TRBD1 (6 bases). The germline V gene encodes CDR1 SNHLY and CDR2 FYNNEI. Trimming took off 6 bases at V and 2 bases at J, with 10 bases between the two ends. The CDR3 loop spans 13 amino acids. The CDR3 DNA reads as TGTGCCAGCAGCCAACAGGGTCAAGAGACCCAGTACTTC. It yields the protein CASSQQGQETQYF.

This clone was counted once. The rearrangement uses TRBV3-1 (or the pseudogene TRBV3-2) and TRBJ2-2; D remains unclear. The germline V gene has CDR1 LGHDT and CDR2 YNNKEL (reference sequence). Trimming stripped 6 bases from V and 6 bases from J, with 17 bases between. The CDR3 is 15 residues long. The CDR3 DNA sequence: TGTGCCAGCAGTCCAATACTGGCTGGCCCCGGGGAGCTGTTTTTT. It translates to CASSPILAGPGELFF.

This clone has just one count. This chain uses TRBV18 with TRBJ2-1, with unresolved D. From germline, CDR1 is KGHSH and CDR2 LQKENI. Trimming took 2 bases from V and 8 from J, leaving 10 bases between them. The CDR3 contains 13 residues. CDR3 loop: CASSPNNPHEQFF. The CDR3 nucleotides read TGTGCCAGCTCACCAAATAACCCCCATGAGCAGTTCTTC. The full variable domain, completed using reference TRBV18 and TRBJ2-1, is NAGVMQNPRHLVRRRGQEARLRCSPMKGHSHVYWYRQLPEEGLKFMVYLQKENIIDESGMPKERFSAEFPKEGPSILRIQQVVRGDSAAYFCASSPNNPHEQFFGPGTRLTVL.

This clone has more than one count but fewer than ten. The chain combines TRBV7-9 with TRBJ1-1; D gene unclear. Per germline, CDR1 SEHNR and CDR2 FQNEAQ (reference sequence). V was pared by 1 base and J by 11 bases, with 20 bases between. The CDR3 is 15 amino acids. CDR3 in amino acids: CASSLDGSQSSPAFF. CDR3 bases: TGTGCCAGCAGCTTAGACGGTAGTCAGTCGAGCCCCGCTTTCTTT.

J is TRBJ2-1 and V is TRBV2; unclear D gene. CDR1 and CDR2 (germline): SNHLY, FYNNEI. The CDR3 extends over 11 amino acids. Trimming stripped 4 bases from V and 5 bases from J, with 3 bases between. CDR3 in DNA: TGTGCCAGCAGTGGGGACAATGAGCAGTTCTTC. It is translated as CASSGDNEQFF.

CDR3 sequence: CASSLTGQKGETQYF. CDR3 sequence (DNA): TGTGCCAGCAGCTTAACGGGACAAAAAGGGGAGACCCAGTACTTC. This chain joins TRBV7-3 and TRBJ2-5; the D gene is possibly TRBD1 (6 bases). The V and J ends lost 0 bases and 5 bases respectively, with 13 bases between them. This CDR3 is 15 amino acids long. Germline V gene data show CDR1 as SGHTA and CDR2 as FQGTGA.

This clone was found once. This chain connects TRBV9 to TRBJ2-3, with a weak D call TRBD2 (7 bases). Germline V CDR1 and CDR2: SGDLS, YYNGEE. V lost 3 bases, J lost 3 bases, and 11 bases lay in between. The CDR3 contains 14 residues. CDR3 sequence: CASSGGGWTDTQYF. The DNA for the CDR3 is TGTGCCAGCAGCGGGGGGGGCTGGACAGATACGCAGTATTTT.

V gene TRBV6-4 combines with J gene TRBJ1-5; 10 bases align to TRBD1. After removal of 1 base from V and 2 bases from J, the junction contained 8 bases not matched to a gene. Germline loops: CDR1 MRHNA, CDR2 SNTAGT. The CDR3 totals 18 residues. The CDR3 here is CASSDFGTGAGGNQPQHF. The CDR3 DNA sequence: TGTGCCAGCAGTGACTTCGGGACAGGGGCCGGGGGCAATCAGCCCCAGCATTTT.

This clone was observed a handful of times. V gene TRBV5-6 combines with J gene TRBJ1-2; perhaps TRBD1 as D (6 bases). The CDR3 contains 14 residues. CDR1 is SGHDT, CDR2 YYEEEE, per germline. Trimming left V 0 bases short and J 8 bases short, with 14 bases between. CDR3 sequence reads: CASSLVRGQLGYTF. CDR3 DNA sequence: TGTGCCAGCAGCTTGGTCAGGGGCCAGCTCGGCTACACCTTC.

The chain recombines TRBV6-6 with TRBJ2-5, with TRBD2 as a possible D gene (6 bases). Between the trimmed V and J ends, which lost 5 bases and 2 bases, there was a span of 12 bases. The CDR3 is 14 residues long. CDR1 is MNHNY, CDR2 SVGAGI, per germline (reference sequence). CDR3 residues: CASSTGTLQETQYF. DNA for the CDR3: TGTGCCAGCAGTACCGGGACTCTGCAAGAGACCCAGTACTTC.

The rearrangement uses TRBV5-1 and TRBJ2-7; TRBD1 agrees at 9 bases. The CDR3 totals 16 residues. Germline V CDR1 and CDR2: SGHRS, YFSETQ. Trimming removed 2 bases from V and 1 base from J; junction bases left unmatched: 7. In DNA, the CDR3 is TGCGCCAGCAGCTTATACAGGACAGGGGAGTCCTACGAGCAGTACTTC. Residues: CASSLYRTGESYEQYF.

The chain joins TRBV5-1 to TRBJ2-3, with D tentatively TRBD2 (7 bases). Germline assignment: CDR1 SGHRS and CDR2 YFSETQ. The CDR3 is 15 residues long. V gave up 2 bases and J gave up 2 bases, with 12 bases separating them. CDR3 coding DNA: TGCGCCAGCAGCTTCGGGGGGCCATCCACAGATACGCAGTATTTT. It is translated as CASSFGGPSTDTQYF.